This TCR beta chain derives from a study of shared clonotypes between healthy human individuals. For the study at large: The study used three CD4 naive, three CD4 memory, two CD8 naive and one CD8 memory plate per donor. Study-wide results and caveats: Naive subsets generally had larger estimated richness than memory subsets. Donor clonotype sharing was expected to depend on sequencing depth.

The method was immunoSEQ multiplex PCR; TCRdb's version includes in-frame clones alone and lacks a portion of them. The data show around 640,000 clones, approximately 96% seen once. Naive CD8 cells were CD45RO-negative, positively selected for CCR7, excluding terminally differentiated effector memory CD45RA+ cells. Each of the donors was a healthy adult who was HIV-negative and had not had a recent acute infection or vaccination. Worth noting for this clone: The antigen remains unidentified.

Between the trimmed V and J ends, which lost 5 bases and 0 bases, there was a span of 17 bases. The germline gives CDR1 SGHAT, CDR2 FQNNGV. CDR3 length equals 17 residues. Sequencing was performed on naive CD8+ T cells sorted from blood. The receptor was derived from a woman aged 25 to 39 in good health. The chain uses TRBV11-2 and TRBJ2-1; D is perhaps TRBD1 (6 bases). In nucleotides, the CDR3 is TGTGCCAGCAGCCCAGGGGATGGTGGTAGCTCCTACAATGAGCAGTTCTTC. Encoded protein: CASSPGDGGSSYNEQFF.